Below, 29 T cell receptor beta chains from the same sample are listed, as sequenced in a study of CD8 T cells in ankylosing spondylitis. Study-wide results and limits: A motif of fewer than ten highly homologous TCR beta variants was seen as apparently characteristic of ankylosing spondylitis blood.

TCRdb fed the 5' RACE reads into MiXCR, producing one record per CDR3 protein. This table holds hundreds of thousands of distinct CDR3 sequences, about 11% found once. These receptors' targets are unknown. Sequencing used blood, either unsorted or a sorted T cell fraction (not recorded which). The receptors here all came from a male donor with ankylosing spondylitis.

This clonotype showed up many times. J is TRBJ2-3 and V is TRBV20-1; D may be TRBD2 (5 bases). The CDR3 loop spans 13 amino acids. Germline CDR1 is DFQATT and CDR2 is SNEGSKA (reference sequence). V was trimmed by 4 bases and J by 0 bases, leaving 8 bases between them. CDR3 residues: CSATRTSTDTQYF. CDR3 nucleotides: TGCAGTGCTACCCGGACTAGCACAGATACGCAGTATTTT.

This clonotype was observed a handful of times. The genes are TRBV20-1 and TRBJ2-1; D perhaps matches TRBD2 (6 bases). Trimming stripped 3 bases from V and 7 bases from J, with 16 bases between. CDR1 is DFQATT, CDR2 SNEGSKA, per germline (reference sequence). This CDR3 has 14 amino acids. The CDR3 DNA is TGCAGTGCTAGGGACTTGTCGGGGGTGAATGAGCAGTTCTTC. This translates into CSARDLSGVNEQFF.

The chain uses TRBV20-1 and TRBJ2-1, with 8 bases matching TRBD2. Germline values: CDR1 DFQATT, CDR2 SNEGSKA (reference sequence). The length of the CDR3 is 15 residues. J lost 7 bases, V lost 5 bases, and 13 bases had no gene match. The CDR3: CSASRGPGGRNEQFF. The DNA for the CDR3 is TGCAGTGCTTCCCGCGGGCCGGGGGGGAGGAATGAGCAGTTCTTC.

This clonotype was detected only a few times. The V call is TRBV7-2, the J call TRBJ2-7, with D unresolved. CDR3 length: 14 amino acids. Germline loops: CDR1 SGHTA, CDR2 FQGNSA. The germline V and J ends were trimmed by 2 bases and 0 bases, with 8 bases remaining between them. For the CDR3, the DNA is TGTGCCAGCAGCTTATGGCAGACCTCCTACGAGCAGTACTTC. Translated, it gives CASSLWQTSYEQYF.

This clonotype was counted a few times. The genes are TRBV6-5 and TRBJ1-1; D ambiguous. This CDR3 spans 12 amino acids. V dropped 2 bases and J dropped 11 bases, with 12 bases sitting between them. Germline V CDR1 and CDR2: MNHEY, SVGAGI. DNA for the CDR3: TGTGCCAGCAGTTACGGGTCTGCTGGGGCTTTCTTT. As protein: CASSYGSAGAFF.

The chain recombines TRBV6-6 with TRBJ1-1; D call uncertain. V was pared by 0 bases and J by 6 bases, with 8 bases between. Germline lookup yields CDR1 MNHNY and CDR2 SVGAGI (reference sequence). CDR3 length equals 13 residues. CDR3 nucleotide sequence: TGTGCCAGCAGTTACTCGGTGGTGTCTGAAGCTTTCTTT. Its translation is CASSYSVVSEAFF.

The rearrangement links TRBV5-1 to TRBJ2-5; 11 bases match TRBD1. The germline CDR1 and CDR2 sequences are SGHRS and YFSETQ. This CDR3 has 16 amino acids. Losses at the gene ends were 4 bases for V and 1 base for J; bases not matched to a gene: 6. CDR3 protein: CASSPRDRGTQETQYF. Here the CDR3 DNA reads TGCGCCAGCAGCCCCAGGGACAGGGGGACCCAAGAGACCCAGTACTTC.

This clonotype was recorded many times. This sequence joins TRBV29-1 and TRBJ2-3; perhaps TRBD1 as D (6 bases). CDR3 size: 15 residues. V lost 0 bases, J lost 4 bases, and 14 bases lay in between. CDR1 and CDR2 (germline): SQVTM, ANQGSEA. The CDR3 loop reads CSVEDLTGMADTQYF. The CDR3 nucleotides are TGCAGCGTTGAAGATCTAACAGGGATGGCAGATACGCAGTATTTT.

The chain recombines TRBV29-1 with TRBJ2-5; 11 bases line up with TRBD1. This CDR3 is 12 amino acids long. V lost 6 bases, J lost 4 bases, and 1 base stayed unmatched. Germline CDR1 SQVTM, CDR2 ANQGSEA. This CDR3 reads CSVGTGGETQYF. CDR3 DNA sequence: TGCAGCGTAGGGACAGGGGGAGAGACCCAGTACTTC.

Only a few counts were recorded for this clonotype. This chain connects TRBV7-6 to TRBJ1-5; D gene uncertain. Trimming took 1 base from V and 1 from J, leaving 5 bases between them. Germline loops: CDR1 SGHVS, CDR2 FNYEAQ. The CDR3 length is 14 residues. The CDR3 sequence is CASSLVISNQPQHF. DNA of the CDR3: TGTGCCAGCAGCTTAGTCATCAGCAATCAGCCCCAGCATTTT.

This clonotype was seen a few times. This chain links TRBV5-1 with TRBJ1-6; unclear D gene. Germline CDR1 is SGHRS and CDR2 is YFSETQ. The CDR3 runs 13 residues. The germline V and J ends were trimmed by 4 bases and 7 bases, with 9 bases remaining between them. CDR3 amino acids: CASSGSLNSPLHF. The CDR3 DNA reads TGCGCCAGCAGCGGAAGTTTAAATTCACCCCTCCACTTT.

In its sample, this clonotype was seen a few times. This rearrangement joins TRBV20-1 to TRBJ1-5; tentative D call: TRBD1 (6 bases). With 1 base removed from V and 0 bases from J, the gap between germline ends came to 10 bases. The CDR3 spans 15 residues. Germline V gene sequence: CDR1 DFQATT, CDR2 SNEGSKA (reference sequence). This chain's CDR3 is CSARGQVYSNQPQHF. The CDR3 coding sequence is TGCAGTGCTAGAGGACAGGTCTATAGCAATCAGCCCCAGCATTTT.

This clonotype was seen only a few times. CDR3 region: CAGSGARNEQFF. In DNA form, the CDR3 reads TGTGCCGGTAGCGGGGCGCGGAATGAGCAGTTCTTC. V usage is TRBV30 and J usage is TRBJ2-1; 8 nucleotides align to TRBD2. This CDR3 has 12 amino acids. CDR1 is GTSNPN, CDR2 SVGIG, per germline (reference sequence). J lost 7 bases, V lost 8 bases, and 7 bases had no gene match. The full variable domain, completed using reference TRBV30 and TRBJ2-1, is SQTIHQWPATLVQPVGSPLSLECTVEGTSNPNLYWYRQAAGRGLQLLFYSVGIGQISSEVPQNLSASRPQDRQFILSSKKLLLSDSGFYLCAGSGARNEQFFGPGTRLTVL.

The chain couples TRBV20-1 to TRBJ2-3; 11 bases agree with TRBD2. CDR3 size: 16 residues. The ends lost 3 bases at V and 2 bases at J; junction bases unmatched: 7. Germline CDR1 is DFQATT and CDR2 is SNEGSKA (reference sequence). CDR3 sequence reads: CSASSGTSGYTDTQYF. For the CDR3, the DNA is TGCAGTGCTAGTAGTGGGACTAGCGGATACACAGATACGCAGTATTTT.

The chain employs TRBV24-1 and TRBJ2-3, with D possibly matching TRBD2 (5 bases). There are 14 residues in the CDR3. Trimming took off 6 bases at V and 0 bases at J, with 9 bases between the two ends. Germline values: CDR1 KGHDR, CDR2 SFDVKD. Written as DNA, the CDR3 is TGTGCCACCAGTCCGGGATTAAGCACAGATACGCAGTATTTT. This codes for CATSPGLSTDTQYF.

In its sample, this clonotype was seen many times. The V call is TRBV6-1, the J call TRBJ2-5; tentative D call: TRBD2 (5 bases). The CDR3 extends over 15 amino acids. Germline V CDR1 and CDR2: MNHNS, SASEGT. With 5 bases removed from V and 5 bases from J, the gap between germline ends came to 18 bases. The chain's CDR3 is CASSIRLYVVETQYF. CDR3 in DNA: TGTGCCAGCAGTATCCGACTATACGTGGTGGAGACCCAGTACTTC.

This clonotype was found a few times. The chain uses TRBV5-1 and TRBJ1-1; 7 bases align to TRBD1. Germline CDR1 SGHRS, CDR2 YFSETQ. The CDR3 is 14 residues long. V lost 3 bases, J lost 1 base, and 3 bases stayed unmatched. The CDR3 sequence is CASSWGQKNTEAFF. The DNA for the CDR3 is TGCGCCAGCAGCTGGGGACAGAAGAACACTGAAGCTTTCTTT.

V and J are TRBV11-3 and TRBJ1-2, with D maybe TRBD1 (6 bases). The V and J ends lost 1 base and 4 bases respectively, with 13 bases between them. CDR1 and CDR2 (germline): SGHNT, YENEEA. The CDR3 is made up of 15 amino acids. The CDR3 region has the DNA TGTGCCAGCAGCTTAGTGGGGGCCCCTTTCTATGGCTACACCTTC. It codes for CASSLVGAPFYGYTF.

The J gene is TRBJ2-3, the V gene TRBV9; 7 bases agree with TRBD2. Germline CDR1 and CDR2: SGDLS and YYNGEE. CDR3 length: 14 amino acids. Trimming removed 0 bases from V and 5 bases from J; junction bases left unmatched: 3. CDR3 protein: CASSVGSGQDTQYF. CDR3 sequence (DNA): TGTGCCAGCAGCGTAGGTAGCGGGCAAGATACGCAGTATTTT. Together with reference TRBV9 and TRBJ2-3, the CDR3 gives the full variable domain: DSGVTQTPKHLITATGQRVTLRCSPRSGDLSVYWYQQSLDQGLQFLIQYYNGEERAKGNILERFSAQQFPDLHSELNLSSLELGDSALYFCASSVGSGQDTQYFGPGTRLTVL.

This clonotype was recorded at least ten times. The chain is built from TRBV5-1 and TRBJ2-1; D not certain. Per germline, CDR1 SGHRS and CDR2 YFSETQ. V gave up 0 bases and J gave up 2 bases, with 9 bases separating them. This CDR3 is 15 amino acids long. Here the CDR3 reads CASSLASPTYNEQFF. The CDR3 region has the DNA TGCGCCAGCAGCTTGGCCAGCCCTACCTACAATGAGCAGTTCTTC.

This chain's CDR3 is CASSSTGERANEQFF. The CDR3 DNA reads as TGTGCCAGCTCATCGACAGGGGAGAGGGCCAATGAGCAGTTCTTC. The chain links TRBV18 to TRBJ2-1; 8 bases fit TRBD1. This CDR3 has 15 amino acids. Germline V gene lookup returns CDR1 KGHSH and CDR2 LQKENI. The junction had 9 bases not matched to a gene; V was cut back by 5 bases and J by 6 bases.

Only a few counts were recorded for this clonotype. The genes are TRBV20-1 and TRBJ2-4; no reliable D call. Germline V gene data show CDR1 as DFQATT and CDR2 as SNEGSKA (reference sequence). The CDR3 is 14 amino acids. The CDR3, as DNA: TGCATCGCCCCCGCTGTCCTAGCCAAAAACATTCAGTACTTC. It codes for CIAPAVLAKNIQYF.

This chain joins TRBV30 and TRBJ2-5, with 7 bases matching TRBD2. The length of the CDR3 is 15 residues. Trimming took 1 base from V and 3 from J; bases not matched to a gene: 8. Germline values: CDR1 GTSNPN, CDR2 SVGIG (reference sequence). The chain's CDR3 is CAWSASAAGKETQYF. The CDR3 nucleotides are TGTGCCTGGAGTGCCTCGGCAGCGGGGAAAGAGACCCAGTACTTC.

The chain recombines TRBV5-1 with TRBJ2-7, with D possibly TRBD2 on 6 matching bases. From germline, CDR1 is SGHRS and CDR2 YFSETQ. The CDR3 spans 14 residues. V was pared by 3 bases and J by 8 bases, with 18 bases between. CDR3 coding DNA: TGCGCCAGCAGCTACGGGACTCCGGGCGGGAAGCAGTACTTC. Its protein product is CASSYGTPGGKQYF.

The chain uses TRBV20-1 and TRBJ1-5, with D uncertain. Germline values: CDR1 DFQATT, CDR2 SNEGSKA (reference sequence). Trimming pared 0 bases from V and 6 bases from J, leaving 12 bases between. There are 14 residues in the CDR3. The DNA for the CDR3 is TGCAGTGCTAGAGATCGGATGGGTTTTCAGCCCCAGCATTTT. As protein: CSARDRMGFQPQHF.

A few counts support this clonotype. The chain employs TRBV7-2 and TRBJ2-1, with TRBD2 identical over 9 bases. The CDR3 consists of 15 residues. Germline V gives CDR1 SGHTA, CDR2 FQGNSA. V trimming: 5 bases; J trimming: 8 bases; junction bases outside the gene matches: 10. The CDR3 DNA reads TGTGCCAGCAGCCTCAGCGGGAGGCAGTCTGATGAGCAGTTCTTC. Translation gives CASSLSGRQSDEQFF.

The rearrangement uses TRBV5-1 and TRBJ2-7; D may be TRBD1 (6 bases). Germline loops: CDR1 SGHRS, CDR2 YFSETQ. V was shortened by 3 bases and J by 0 bases, with 10 bases between the two germline ends. This CDR3 has 14 amino acids. In DNA form, the CDR3 reads TGCGCCAGCAGCTCCGGGACAATCTCCTACGAGCAGTACTTC. Protein sequence: CASSSGTISYEQYF.

The chain joins TRBV20-1 to TRBJ2-5, with D tentatively TRBD1 (6 bases). The CDR3 extends over 14 amino acids. V gave up 3 bases and J gave up 1 base, with 12 bases separating them. Looked up from germline, CDR1 is DFQATT and CDR2 is SNEGSKA (reference sequence). The CDR3 bases are TGCAGTGCTAGGCGGACAGCCTCCCAAGAGACCCAGTACTTC. Amino acid sequence: CSARRTASQETQYF.

This clonotype has just a few counts. The chain has TRBV4-1 and TRBJ1-3; 10 bases align to TRBD1. CDR3 size: 14 residues. V trimming: 5 bases; J trimming: 8 bases; junction bases outside the gene matches: 6. The germline V gene encodes CDR1 MGHRA and CDR2 YSYEKL. The CDR3 loop reads CASSDRDRGYTIYF. The CDR3 DNA is TGCGCCAGCAGCGACCGGGACAGGGGATACACCATATATTTT.